This entry is about one TCR beta chain. What it binds is not known. Germline CDR1 SQVTM, CDR2 ANQGSEA. Trimming took 0 bases from V and 12 from J, leaving 12 bases between them. The CDR3 has 12 residues. The record originates from a study of T cell responses to AZD1222 COVID-19 vaccine. Study in general: The study pooled second doses at about 4 or about 12 weeks.

Study-level findings and limits: Among the donors, most were white British and more were female, and clonal diversity was possibly underestimated.

Sequenced by immunoSEQ multiplex PCR; TCRdb stores in-frame clones only, minus some. The sample holds approximately 120,000 clones, roughly 93% seen once. The chain has TRBV29-1 and TRBJ2-1; D possibly matches TRBD1 or TRBD2 (6 bases each). This clonotype was sampled from an adult in good health. The sequencing here drew on peripheral blood, taken on day 0 of AZD1222 vaccination. CDR3 sequence (DNA): TGCAGCGTTGAAGAGGAGGGCAGGGGGCAGTTCTTC. Translating it yields CSVEEEGRGQFF.